This T cell receptor (beta chain) emerged from a study of T cell repertoires in cytomegalovirus infection (dated by TCRdb to between 2018 and 2021). As for the study more broadly: Donor HLA type was relevant to the analysis, because carriage of CMV infection together with the matching HLA type was indicated by public TCR beta signatures.

Details on this clonotype: Its binding antigen is unknown. No quality values exist for individual bases; no much larger clone is one base distant.

Summary of the overall study and its limitations: Cumulative frequency of public TCR beta family members discriminated carriers of CMV infection plus the relevant HLA type in this cohort and an independent roughly 330-donor cohort. In the ex vivo response, HLA-C-restricted CMV-specific TCR beta clonotypes were dominant, and in two of eight donors the single most frequent clonotype came from this HLA-C-restricted group.

Relative to germline, V is 7 bases shorter and J is 7 bases shorter, with 17 bases between their ends. Taken from the germline V gene (reference sequence), the CDR1 and CDR2 loops are MNHNY and SVGAGI. Including the terminal cysteine and phenylalanine, the CDR3 comprises 15 residues. Only CDR3 DNA is held: 45 bases, read in frame from base 1. Instrument used: Illumina HiSeq 1500. TCRdb's own reprocessing of the public reads used fastp at Q25 and MiXCR and kept productive beta chains. For every CDR3 protein sequence, its rows merge into one entry that carries the most common genes and DNA. Counted in this sample were approximately 190,000 distinct CDR3 sequences; 28% of them appeared once. 31% of the sample comes from the top ten.

This clonotype originated in a human donor in good health (CMV status not recorded). Some clones in this sample may be carry-over from other donors' samples. Sequenced: PBMCs. This chain is built from TRBV6-6 and TRBJ1-6; TRBD1 might be the D gene, on 5 matching bases. The CDR3 amino acid sequence is: CASNNRDAYNSPLHF. The DNA reads as follows: TGTGCCAGCAACAACCGGGACGCTTACAATTCACCCCTCCACTTT.